This TCR beta chain originates from a study of T cell responses to AZD1222 COVID-19 vaccine. Some clones are missing from TCRdb's copy, which holds only in-frame ones; the method was immunoSEQ multiplex PCR. The sample contains about 150,000 clones, about 90% of which appear only once. The study, taken as a whole, reports: The reported proportion of spike-specific TCRs targeting unmutated variant regions was nearly half.

From germline, CDR1 is KGHDR and CDR2 SFDVKD. There are 15 residues in the CDR3. The junction had 3 bases not matched to a gene; V was cut back by 3 bases and J by 4 bases. A remark on this clone: Its specificity is unknown. The identical CDR3 is also encoded by other nucleotide sequences in the sample.

This sequence joins TRBV24-1 and TRBJ2-5; TRBD1 agrees at 11 bases. The clonotype comes from an adult who received the AZD1222 COVID-19 vaccine. Sequenced material: peripheral blood, taken 28 days after the second AZD1222 dose. The CDR3 loop reads CATSDPGTGGETQYF. The CDR3 DNA follows: TGTGCCACCAGTGATCCCGGGACAGGGGGAGAGACCCAGTACTTC.